The entry that follows covers one T cell receptor beta chain sequence. TCRdb re-derived calls from the RT-PCR reads in MiXCR, one entry per CDR3 protein. Of roughly 200,000 distinct CDR3 sequences listed, 35% to 45% are singletons. The germline V gene encodes CDR1 SGHTA and CDR2 FQGTGA. The CDR3 is 16 amino acids. Trimming cost V 4 bases and J 4 bases; bases outside gene matches: 11. This sample stems from a study of patients and donors after allogeneic stem cell transplantation. The V and J genes are TRBV7-3 and TRBJ1-1, with 8 bases matching TRBD1. This clonotype originated in a human donor who was either an allogeneic HSCT recipient or a stem cell or donor lymphocyte infusion donor (not recorded which). It is not recorded whose cells these are; they may come from a transplant donor. The material sequenced was blood, either unsorted or a sorted T cell fraction (not recorded which). The CDR3 reads CASSSQGAMGITEAFF. The CDR3 nucleotides read TGTGCCAGCAGCTCGCAGGGGGCTATGGGGATCACTGAAGCTTTCTTT.